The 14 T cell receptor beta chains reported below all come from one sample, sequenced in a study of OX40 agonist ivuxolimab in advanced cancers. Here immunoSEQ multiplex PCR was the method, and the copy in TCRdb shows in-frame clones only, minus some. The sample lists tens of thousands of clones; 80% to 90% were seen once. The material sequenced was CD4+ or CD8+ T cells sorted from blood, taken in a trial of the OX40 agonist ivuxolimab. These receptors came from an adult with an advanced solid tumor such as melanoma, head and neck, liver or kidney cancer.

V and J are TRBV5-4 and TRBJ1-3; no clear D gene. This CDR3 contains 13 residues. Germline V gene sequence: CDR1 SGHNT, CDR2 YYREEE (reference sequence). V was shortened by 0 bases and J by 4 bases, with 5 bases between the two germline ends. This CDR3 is CASSLAGGNTIYF. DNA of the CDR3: TGTGCCAGCAGCTTGGCGGGCGGAAACACCATATATTTT.

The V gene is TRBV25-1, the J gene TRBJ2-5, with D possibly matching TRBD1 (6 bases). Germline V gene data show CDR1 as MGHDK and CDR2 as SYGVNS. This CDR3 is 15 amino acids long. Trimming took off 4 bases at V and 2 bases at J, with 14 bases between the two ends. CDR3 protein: CASSATPGQQETQYF. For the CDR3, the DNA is TGTGCCAGCAGTGCCACCCCGGGACAACAAGAGACCCAGTACTTC.

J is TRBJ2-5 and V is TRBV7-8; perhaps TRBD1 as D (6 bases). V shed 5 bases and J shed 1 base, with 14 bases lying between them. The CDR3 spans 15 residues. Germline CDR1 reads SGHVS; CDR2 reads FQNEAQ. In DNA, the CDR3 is TGTGCCAGCAGCACCTGGACAGCCAGCCAAGAGACCCAGTACTTC. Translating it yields CASSTWTASQETQYF.

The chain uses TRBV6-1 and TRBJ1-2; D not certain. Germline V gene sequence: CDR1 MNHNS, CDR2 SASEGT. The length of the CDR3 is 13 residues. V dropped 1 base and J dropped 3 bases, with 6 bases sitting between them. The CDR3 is CASSEGIDYGYTF. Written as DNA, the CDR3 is TGTGCCAGCAGTGAAGGGATCGACTATGGCTACACCTTC.

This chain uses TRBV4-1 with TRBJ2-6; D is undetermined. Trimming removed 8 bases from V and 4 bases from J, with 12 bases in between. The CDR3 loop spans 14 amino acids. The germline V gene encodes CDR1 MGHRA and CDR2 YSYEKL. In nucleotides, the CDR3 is TGCGCCAGCGGGCGCGAACCCGGGGCCAACGTCCTGACTTTC. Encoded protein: CASGREPGANVLTF.

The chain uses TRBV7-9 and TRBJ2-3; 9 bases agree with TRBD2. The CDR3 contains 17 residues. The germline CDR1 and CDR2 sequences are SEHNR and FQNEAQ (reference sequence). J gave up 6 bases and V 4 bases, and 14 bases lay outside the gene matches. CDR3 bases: TGTGCCAGCAGCTCTTTTGGCGGGGGGGGCAACATGGATACGCAGTATTTT. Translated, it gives CASSSFGGGGNMDTQYF.

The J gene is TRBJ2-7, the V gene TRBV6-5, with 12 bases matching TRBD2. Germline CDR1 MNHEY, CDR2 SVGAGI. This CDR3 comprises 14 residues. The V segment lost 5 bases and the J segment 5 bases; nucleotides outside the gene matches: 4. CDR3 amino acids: CASSQGLAGHEQYF. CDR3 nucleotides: TGTGCCAGCAGTCAAGGACTAGCGGGACACGAGCAGTACTTC.

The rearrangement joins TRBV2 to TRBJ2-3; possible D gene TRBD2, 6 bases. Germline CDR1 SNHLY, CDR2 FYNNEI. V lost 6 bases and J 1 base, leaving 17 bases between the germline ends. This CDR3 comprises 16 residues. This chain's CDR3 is CASRGTGGAGTDTQYF. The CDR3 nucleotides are TGTGCCAGCAGGGGAACAGGCGGGGCCGGCACAGATACGCAGTATTTT.

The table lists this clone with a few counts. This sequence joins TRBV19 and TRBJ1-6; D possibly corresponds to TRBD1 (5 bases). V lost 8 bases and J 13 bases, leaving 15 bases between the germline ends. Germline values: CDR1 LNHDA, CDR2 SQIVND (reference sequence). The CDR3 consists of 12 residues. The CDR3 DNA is TGTGCCAGTGATAATCGAGGGACGCCCCTCCACTTT. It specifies CASDNRGTPLHF.

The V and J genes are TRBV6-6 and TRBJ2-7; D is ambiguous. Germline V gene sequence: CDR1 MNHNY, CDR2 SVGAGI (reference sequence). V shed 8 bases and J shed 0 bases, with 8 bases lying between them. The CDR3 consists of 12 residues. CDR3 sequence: CASAVTSYEQYF. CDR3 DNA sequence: TGTGCCAGCGCTGTAACCTCCTACGAGCAGTACTTC.

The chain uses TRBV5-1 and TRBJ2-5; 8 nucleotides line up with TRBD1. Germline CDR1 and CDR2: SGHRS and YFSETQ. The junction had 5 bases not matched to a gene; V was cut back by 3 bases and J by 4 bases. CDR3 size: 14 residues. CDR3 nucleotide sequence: TGCGCCAGCAGCTCCCCAGGGGGCGGAGAGACCCAGTACTTC. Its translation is CASSSPGGGETQYF.

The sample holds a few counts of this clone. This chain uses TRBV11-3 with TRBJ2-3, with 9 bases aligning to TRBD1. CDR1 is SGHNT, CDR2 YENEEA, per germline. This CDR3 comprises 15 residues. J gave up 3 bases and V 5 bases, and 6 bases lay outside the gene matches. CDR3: CASSPRQGGTDTQYF. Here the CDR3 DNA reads TGTGCCAGCAGCCCCAGACAGGGGGGGACAGATACGCAGTATTTT.

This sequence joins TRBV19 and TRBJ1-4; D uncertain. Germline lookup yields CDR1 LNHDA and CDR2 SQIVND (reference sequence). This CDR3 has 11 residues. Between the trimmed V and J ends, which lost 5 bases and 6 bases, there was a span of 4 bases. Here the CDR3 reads CASSPHEKLFF. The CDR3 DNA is TGTGCCAGTAGTCCGCATGAAAAACTGTTTTTT.

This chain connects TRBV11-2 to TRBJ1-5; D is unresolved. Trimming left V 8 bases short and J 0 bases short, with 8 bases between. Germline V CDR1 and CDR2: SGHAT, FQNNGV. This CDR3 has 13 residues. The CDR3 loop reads CASGRTSNQPQHF. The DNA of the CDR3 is TGTGCCAGCGGTAGGACTAGCAATCAGCCCCAGCATTTT. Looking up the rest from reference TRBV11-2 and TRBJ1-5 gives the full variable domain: EAGVAQSPRYKIIEKRQSVAFWCNPISGHATLYWYQQILGQGPKLLIQFQNNGVVDDSQLPKDRFSAERLKGVDSTLKIQPAKLEDSAVYLCASGRTSNQPQHFGDGTRLSIL.